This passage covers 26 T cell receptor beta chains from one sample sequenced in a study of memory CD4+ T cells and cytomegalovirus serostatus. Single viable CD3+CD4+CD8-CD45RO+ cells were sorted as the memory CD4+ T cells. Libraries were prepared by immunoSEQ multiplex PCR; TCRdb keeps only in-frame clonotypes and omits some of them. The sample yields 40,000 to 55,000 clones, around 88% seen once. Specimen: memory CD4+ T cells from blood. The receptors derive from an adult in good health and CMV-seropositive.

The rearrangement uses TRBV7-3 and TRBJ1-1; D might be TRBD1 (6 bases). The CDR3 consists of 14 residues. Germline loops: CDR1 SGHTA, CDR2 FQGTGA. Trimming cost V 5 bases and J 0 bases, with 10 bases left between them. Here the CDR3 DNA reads TGTGCCAGCAGCCCCGGGACAATGAACACTGAAGCTTTCTTT. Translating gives CASSPGTMNTEAFF. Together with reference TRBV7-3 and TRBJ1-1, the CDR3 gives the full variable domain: GAGVSQTPSNKVTEKGKYVELRCDPISGHTALYWYRQSLGQGPEFLIYFQGTGAADDSGLPNDRFFAVRPEGSVSTLKIQRTERGDSAVYLCASSPGTMNTEAFFGQGTRLTVV.

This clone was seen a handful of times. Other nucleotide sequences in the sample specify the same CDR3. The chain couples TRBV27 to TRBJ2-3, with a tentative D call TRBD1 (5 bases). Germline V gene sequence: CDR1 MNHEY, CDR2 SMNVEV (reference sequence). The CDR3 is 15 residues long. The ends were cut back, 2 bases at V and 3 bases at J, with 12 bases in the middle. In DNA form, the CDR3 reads TGTGCCAGCAGTTTACTTGTTCAGGGAACAGATACGCAGTATTTT. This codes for CASSLLVQGTDTQYF.

For the CDR3, the DNA is TGTGCCAGCAGTTACTCCGGGACGGGGCCCTACGAGCAGTACTTC. It encodes CASSYSGTGPYEQYF. The chain recombines TRBV6-5 with TRBJ2-7, with D perhaps TRBD1 or TRBD2 (5 bases each). Trimming removed 0 bases from V and 2 bases from J, with 11 bases in between. CDR3 length equals 15 residues. Germline V gene sequence: CDR1 MNHEY, CDR2 SVGAGI.

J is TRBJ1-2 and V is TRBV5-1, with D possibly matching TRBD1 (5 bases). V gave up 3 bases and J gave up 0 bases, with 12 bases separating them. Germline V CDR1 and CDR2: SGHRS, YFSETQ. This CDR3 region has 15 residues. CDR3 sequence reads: CASSWGGDANYGYTF. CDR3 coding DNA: TGCGCCAGCAGCTGGGGCGGAGACGCTAACTATGGCTACACCTTC.

The CDR3 sequence is CASSLQRGYEQYF. For the CDR3, the DNA is TGTGCCAGCAGCCTTCAGCGGGGCTACGAGCAGTACTTC. The chain links TRBV14 to TRBJ2-7; 7 bases map to TRBD2. This CDR3 is built from 13 residues. Germline assignment: CDR1 SGHDN and CDR2 FVKESK. V trimming: 4 bases; J trimming: 3 bases; junction bases outside the gene matches: 3.

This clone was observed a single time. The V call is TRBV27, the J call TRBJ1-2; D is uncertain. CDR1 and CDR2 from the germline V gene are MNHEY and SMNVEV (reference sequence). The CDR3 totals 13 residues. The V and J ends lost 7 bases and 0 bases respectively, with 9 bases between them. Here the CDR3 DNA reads TGTGCCAGCACCCGGGGAACTAACTATGGCTACACCTTC. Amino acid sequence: CASTRGTNYGYTF.

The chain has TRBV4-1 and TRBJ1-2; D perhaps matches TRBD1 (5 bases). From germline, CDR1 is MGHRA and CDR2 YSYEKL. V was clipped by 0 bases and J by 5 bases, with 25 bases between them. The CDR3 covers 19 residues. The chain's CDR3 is CASSQEEGNRPPSGYGYTF. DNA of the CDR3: TGCGCCAGCAGCCAAGAGGAGGGGAACAGGCCTCCGTCGGGTTATGGCTACACCTTC.

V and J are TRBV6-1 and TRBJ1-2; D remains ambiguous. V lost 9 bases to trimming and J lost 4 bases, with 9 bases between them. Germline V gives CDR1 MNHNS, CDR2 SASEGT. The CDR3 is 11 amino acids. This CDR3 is CASFSGYGYTF. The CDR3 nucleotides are TGTGCCAGTTTCTCGGGCTATGGCTACACCTTC.

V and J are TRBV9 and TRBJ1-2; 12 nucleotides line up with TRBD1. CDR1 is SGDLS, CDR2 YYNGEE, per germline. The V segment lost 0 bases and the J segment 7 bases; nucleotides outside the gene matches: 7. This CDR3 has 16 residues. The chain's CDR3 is CASSVGGTGGLVGYTF. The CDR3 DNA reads TGTGCCAGCAGCGTAGGAGGGACAGGGGGCTTAGTTGGCTACACCTTC.

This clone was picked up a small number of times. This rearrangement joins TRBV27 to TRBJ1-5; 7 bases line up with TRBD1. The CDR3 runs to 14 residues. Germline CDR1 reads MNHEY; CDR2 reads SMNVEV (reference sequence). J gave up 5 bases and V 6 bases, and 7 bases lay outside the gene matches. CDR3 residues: CASRAWDRHQPQHF. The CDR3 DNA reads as TGTGCCAGCAGGGCCTGGGACAGACATCAGCCCCAGCATTTT.

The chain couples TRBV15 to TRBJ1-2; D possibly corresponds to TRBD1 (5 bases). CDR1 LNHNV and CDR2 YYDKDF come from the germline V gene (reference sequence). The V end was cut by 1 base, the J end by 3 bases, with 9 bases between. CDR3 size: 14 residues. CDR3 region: CATSRGGDYYGYTF. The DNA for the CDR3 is TGTGCCACCAGCAGAGGAGGGGATTACTATGGCTACACCTTC.

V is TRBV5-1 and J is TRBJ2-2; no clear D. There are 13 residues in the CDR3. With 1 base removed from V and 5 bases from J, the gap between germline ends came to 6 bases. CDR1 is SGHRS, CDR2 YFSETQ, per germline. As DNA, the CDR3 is TGCGCCAGCAGCTTGTGGGGAACCGGGGAGCTGTTTTTT. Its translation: CASSLWGTGELFF.

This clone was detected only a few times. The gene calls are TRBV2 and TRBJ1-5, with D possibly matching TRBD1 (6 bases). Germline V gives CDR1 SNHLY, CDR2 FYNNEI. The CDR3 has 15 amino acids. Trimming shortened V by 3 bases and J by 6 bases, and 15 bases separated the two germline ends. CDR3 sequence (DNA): TGTGCCAGCAGTGAGTCTGCAGGGGAGCTTCAGCCCCAGCATTTT. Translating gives CASSESAGELQPQHF.

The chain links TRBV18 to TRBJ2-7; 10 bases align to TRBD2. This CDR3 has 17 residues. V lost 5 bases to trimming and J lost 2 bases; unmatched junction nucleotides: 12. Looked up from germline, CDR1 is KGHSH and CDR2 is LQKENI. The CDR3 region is CASSAVKGLATAYEQYF. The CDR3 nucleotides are TGTGCCAGCTCAGCCGTTAAGGGACTAGCGACCGCCTACGAGCAGTACTTC.

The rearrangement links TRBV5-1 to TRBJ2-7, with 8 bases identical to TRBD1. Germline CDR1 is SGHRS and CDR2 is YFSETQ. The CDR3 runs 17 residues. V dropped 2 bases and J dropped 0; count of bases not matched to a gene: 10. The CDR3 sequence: CASSFRPGTGISYEQYF. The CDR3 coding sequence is TGCGCCAGCAGCTTTCGCCCCGGGACAGGTATCTCCTACGAGCAGTACTTC.

The CDR3 sequence is CASSHIGGTVNTEAFF. DNA of the CDR3: TGCGCCAGCAGCCACATCGGGGGGACGGTGAACACTGAAGCTTTCTTT. The chain employs TRBV4-1 and TRBJ1-1, with a tentative D call TRBD1 (5 bases). CDR3 length: 16 amino acids. CDR1 is MGHRA, CDR2 YSYEKL, per germline. Trimming cost V 3 bases and J 0 bases, with 14 bases left between them.

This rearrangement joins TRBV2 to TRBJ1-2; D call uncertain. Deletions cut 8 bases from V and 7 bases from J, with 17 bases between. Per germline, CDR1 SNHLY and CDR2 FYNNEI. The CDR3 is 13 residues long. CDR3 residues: CASRDDALGGYTF. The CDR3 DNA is TGTGCCAGCCGAGACGATGCCTTGGGTGGCTACACCTTC. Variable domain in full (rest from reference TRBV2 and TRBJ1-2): EPEVTQTPSHQVTQMGQEVILRCVPISNHLYFYWYRQILGQKVEFLVSFYNNEISEKSEIFDDQFSVERPDGSNFTLKIRSTKLEDSAMYFCASRDDALGGYTFGSGTRLTVV.

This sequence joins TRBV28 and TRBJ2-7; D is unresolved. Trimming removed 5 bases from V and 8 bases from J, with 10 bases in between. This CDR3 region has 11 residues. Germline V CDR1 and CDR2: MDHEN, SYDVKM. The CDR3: CASSGQYQQYF. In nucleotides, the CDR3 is TGTGCCAGCAGTGGGCAGTATCAGCAGTACTTC. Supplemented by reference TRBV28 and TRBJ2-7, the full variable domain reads DVKVTQSSRYLVKRTGEKVFLECVQDMDHENMFWYRQDPGLGLRLIYFSYDVKMKEKGDIPEGYSVSREKKERFSLILESASTNQTSMYLCASSGQYQQYFGPGTRLTVT.

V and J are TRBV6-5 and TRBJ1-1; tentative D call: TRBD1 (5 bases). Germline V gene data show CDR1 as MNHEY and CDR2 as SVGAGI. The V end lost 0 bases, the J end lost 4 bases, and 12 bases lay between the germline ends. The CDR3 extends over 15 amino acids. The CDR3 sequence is CASSYSGTGPTEAFF. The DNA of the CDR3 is TGTGCCAGCAGTTACTCAGGGACCGGTCCCACTGAAGCTTTCTTT.

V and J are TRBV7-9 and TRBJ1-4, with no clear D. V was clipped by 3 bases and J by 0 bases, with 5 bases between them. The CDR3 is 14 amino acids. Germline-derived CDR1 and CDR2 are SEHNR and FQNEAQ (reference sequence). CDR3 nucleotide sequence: TGTGCCAGCAGCTTCGCAGCAACTAATGAAAAACTGTTTTTT. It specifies CASSFAATNEKLFF. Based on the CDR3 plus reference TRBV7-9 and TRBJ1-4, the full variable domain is DTGVSQNPRHKITKRGQNVTFRCDPISEHNRLYWYRQTLGQGPEFLTYFQNEAQLEKSRLLSDRFSAERPKGSFSTLEIQRTEQGDSAMYLCASSFAATNEKLFFGSGTQLSVL.

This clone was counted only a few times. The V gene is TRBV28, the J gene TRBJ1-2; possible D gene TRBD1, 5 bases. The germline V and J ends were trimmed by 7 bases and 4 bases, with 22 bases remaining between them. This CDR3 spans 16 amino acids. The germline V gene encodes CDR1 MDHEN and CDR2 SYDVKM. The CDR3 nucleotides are TGTGCCAGCAATACCTTGGTGGGTCGCAGGGTCTATGGCTACACCTTC. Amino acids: CASNTLVGRRVYGYTF.

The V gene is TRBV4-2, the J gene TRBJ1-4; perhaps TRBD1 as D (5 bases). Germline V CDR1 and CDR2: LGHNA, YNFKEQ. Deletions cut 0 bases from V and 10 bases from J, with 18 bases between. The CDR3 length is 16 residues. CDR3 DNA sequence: TGTGCCAGCAGCCAAGATGTAGGGGCCCCGGGGGGAAAACTGTTTTTT. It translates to CASSQDVGAPGGKLFF.

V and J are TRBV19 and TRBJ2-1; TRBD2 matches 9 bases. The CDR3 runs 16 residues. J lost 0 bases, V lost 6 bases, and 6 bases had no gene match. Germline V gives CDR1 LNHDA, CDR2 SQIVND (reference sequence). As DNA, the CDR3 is TGTGCCAGTAGACTACTAGCGGGTAGCTCCTACAATGAGCAGTTCTTC. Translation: CASRLLAGSSYNEQFF.

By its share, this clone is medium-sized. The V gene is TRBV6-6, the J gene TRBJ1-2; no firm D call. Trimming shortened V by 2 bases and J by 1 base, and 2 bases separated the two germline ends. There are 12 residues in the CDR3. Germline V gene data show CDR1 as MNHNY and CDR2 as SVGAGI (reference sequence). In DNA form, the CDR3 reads TGTGCCAGCAGTTACCGTAACTATGGCTACACCTTC. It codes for CASSYRNYGYTF.

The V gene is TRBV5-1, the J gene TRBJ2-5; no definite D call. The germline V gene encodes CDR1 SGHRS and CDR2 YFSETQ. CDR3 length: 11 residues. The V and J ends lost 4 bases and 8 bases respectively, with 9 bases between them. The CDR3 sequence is CASSVDRTQYF. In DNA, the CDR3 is TGCGCCAGCAGCGTGGACCGCACCCAGTACTTC.

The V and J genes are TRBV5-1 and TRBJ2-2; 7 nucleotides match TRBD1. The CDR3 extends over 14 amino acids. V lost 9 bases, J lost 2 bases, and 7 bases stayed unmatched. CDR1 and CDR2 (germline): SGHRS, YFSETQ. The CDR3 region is CATHWDSNTGELFF. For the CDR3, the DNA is TGCGCCACCCACTGGGACAGTAACACCGGGGAGCTGTTTTTT. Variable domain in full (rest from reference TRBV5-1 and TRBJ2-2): KAGVTQTPRYLIKTRGQQVTLSCSPISGHRSVSWYQQTPGQGLQFLFEYFSETQRNKGNFPGRFSGRQFSNSRSEMNVSTLELGDSALYLCATHWDSNTGELFFGEGSRLTVL.